These 10 T cell receptor beta chains were all obtained from the same sample, sequenced in a study of low-dose radiotherapy and immunotherapy resistance in tumors. The time point is: after trial treatment. As to treatment: LDRT plus nivolumab, ipilimumab, low-dose cyclophosphamide and aspirin (RACIN trial). First-strand cDNA used TRAV- and TRBV-specific primers, covering alpha and beta chains. Amplification of TCRs used a constant-region primer and V-primer adapter for about 20 PCR cycles. Via MiXCR, TCRdb re-called the reads, giving one row per CDR3 protein. The data show 39,000 or so distinct CDR3 sequences, roughly 20% seen once. Sequencing was performed on PBMCs, taken after low-dose radiotherapy plus immunotherapy. These receptors all stem from a female donor with ovarian cancer.

At least ten counts were recorded for this clonotype. For the CDR3, the DNA is TGTGCCTGGAGTGTAGCGGGGCTCCTCTCTGGGGCCAACGTCCTGACTTTC. Translation: CAWSVAGLLSGANVLTF. This chain joins TRBV30 and TRBJ2-6, with TRBD2 matching 7 bases. J was trimmed by 0 bases and V by 0 bases; bases with no gene match: 5. Germline V gene sequence: CDR1 GTSNPN, CDR2 SVGIG (reference sequence). The CDR3 covers 17 residues.

Judged by abundance, this clonotype is medium-sized. J is TRBJ2-6 and V is TRBV5-5; D may match TRBD1 or TRBD2 (7 bases each). V was shortened by 0 bases and J by 0 bases, with 13 bases between the two germline ends. CDR3 length: 18 residues. In germline, CDR1 is SGHKS, CDR2 YYEKEE (reference sequence). CDR3 protein: CASSLGQGLTSGANVLTF. The CDR3 DNA follows: TGTGCCAGCAGCTTGGGACAGGGACTAACCTCTGGGGCCAACGTCCTGACTTTC.

This clonotype was picked up many times. The chain couples TRBV19 to TRBJ1-5; D is possibly TRBD1 (6 bases). V lost 1 base to trimming and J lost 7 bases, with 14 bases between them. Per germline, CDR1 LNHDA and CDR2 SQIVND (reference sequence). The CDR3 extends over 15 amino acids. Here the CDR3 DNA reads TGTGCCAGTAGTATAGCGGCAGGGGTGAGGCAGCCCCAGCATTTT. It specifies CASSIAAGVRQPQHF.

This clonotype showed up many times. V and J are TRBV5-6 and TRBJ1-1; no clear D gene. This CDR3 contains 13 residues. V lost 4 bases to trimming and J lost 7 bases, with 14 bases between them. CDR1 is SGHDT and CDR2 is YYEEEE in the germline V gene. CDR3 in DNA: TGTGCCAGCAGCCCCGGCGGAGACGGTGAAGCTTTCTTT. This translates into CASSPGGDGEAFF.

V and J are TRBV14 and TRBJ2-1; D may be TRBD1 (5 bases). CDR3 length equals 12 residues. V was clipped by 0 bases and J by 12 bases, with 9 bases between them. Germline CDR1 and CDR2: SGHDN and FVKESK. In DNA form, the CDR3 reads TGTGCCAGCAGCCAAGACAGGGTTGTGCAGTTCTTC. Its translation is CASSQDRVVQFF.

This chain links TRBV5-1 with TRBJ2-7; D remains unclear. Germline CDR1 SGHRS, CDR2 YFSETQ. The CDR3 sequence is 12 residues long. V lost 5 bases and J 3 bases, leaving 9 bases between the germline ends. CDR3 DNA: TGCGCCAGCAGGGGGAATAACTACGAGCAGTACTTC. This sequence encodes CASRGNNYEQYF.

This clonotype was found many times. The V gene is TRBV19, the J gene TRBJ1-1; D is undetermined. The CDR3 runs 13 residues. Germline V CDR1 and CDR2: LNHDA, SQIVND (reference sequence). V was cut by 3 bases and J by 2 bases, with 7 bases left in between. The CDR3 sequence: CASSIWGNTEAFF. Here the CDR3 DNA reads TGTGCCAGTAGTATCTGGGGAAACACTGAAGCTTTCTTT.

As regards this clonotype: A read error is likely here: a far larger clone is one base away. The chain joins TRBV24-1 to TRBJ2-7, with 8 nucleotides matching TRBD2. V was clipped by 3 bases and J by 7 bases; unmatched bases: 16. CDR1 is KGHDR and CDR2 is SFDVKD in the germline V gene. The CDR3 totals 17 residues. The CDR3 spells CATSDITSGHSYNEQYF. CDR3 in DNA: TGTGCCACCAGTGATATCACTAGCGGCCACTCCTACAATGAGCAGTACTTC.

This clonotype appeared many times. The chain joins TRBV7-2 to TRBJ1-1, with D uncertain. This CDR3 is 12 amino acids long. Trimming removed 5 bases from V and 7 bases from J, with 11 bases in between. The germline V gene encodes CDR1 SGHTA and CDR2 FQGNSA. Here the CDR3 DNA reads TGTGCCAGCAGCCAGCGGCACGATGAAGCTTTCTTT. Residues: CASSQRHDEAFF.

This clonotype was observed at least ten times. The gene calls are TRBV29-1 and TRBJ2-2, with D possibly TRBD1 on 6 matching bases. From germline, CDR1 is SQVTM and CDR2 ANQGSEA. The CDR3 sequence is 15 residues long. V was cut by 4 bases and J by 8 bases, with 20 bases left in between. CDR3 bases: TGCAGCGTTGGAAGGGACACCGGTTTTTCGGGGGAGCTGTTTTTT. Its protein is CSVGRDTGFSGELFF.